A single sample gave rise to the 18 T cell receptor beta chains below, sequenced in a study of CD8+ T cells in alopecia areata (dated by TCRdb to about 2018). To prepare the library, the immunoSEQ multiplex PCR assay was applied. To provide template for TCR sequencing, every sample had RNA extracted and reverse transcribed into cDNA. TCRdb re-hosts the immuneACCESS table, in-frame sequences only. Its copies lack some clones; in the studies checked, an unresolved V gene accounts for under half of them, and the cause for the rest is not known. For this sample there are a few hundred thousand clones; around three fifths appear just once. The ten top clones hold about 0.88% of the sample. The treatment or condition label for this specimen denotes: oral pan-JAK inhibitor, 5-10 mg twice daily. This sample comprised CD4+ T cells sorted from blood, obtained at approximately week 51, from a patient treated with tofacitinib. Receptors originate from a human donor with alopecia areata.

There are many counts of this clone. The chain carries TRBV7-8 and TRBJ2-7; 7 bases are shared with TRBD1. The CDR3 is 14 amino acids. J was trimmed by 3 bases and V by 2 bases; bases with no gene match: 4. The germline V gene has CDR1 SGHVS and CDR2 FQNEAQ. The DNA of the CDR3 is TGTGCCAGCAGCTTACGACAGGGTATCTACGAGCAGTACTTC. Translating gives CASSLRQGIYEQYF. Filled out from reference TRBV7-8 and TRBJ2-7, the complete variable domain reads GAGVSQSPRYKVAKRGQDVALRCDPISGHVSLFWYQQALGQGPEFLTYFQNEAQLDKSGLPSDRFFAERPEGSVSTLKIQRTQQEDSAVYLCASSLRQGIYEQYFGPGTRLTVT.

This rearrangement joins TRBV4-3 to TRBJ2-5, with D tentatively TRBD2 (5 bases). V was shortened by 5 bases and J by 1 base, with 17 bases between the two germline ends. Germline lookup yields CDR1 LGHNA and CDR2 YSLEER. The length of the CDR3 is 16 residues. CDR3 sequence: CASSLGRVGVQETQYF. The CDR3 bases are TGCGCCAGCAGCTTAGGGCGAGTGGGAGTCCAAGAGACCCAGTACTTC.

This sequence joins TRBV30 and TRBJ2-5; D gene ambiguous. Trimming pared 2 bases from V and 7 bases from J, leaving 8 bases between. Germline-derived CDR1 and CDR2 are GTSNPN and SVGIG (reference sequence). CDR3 size: 11 residues. CDR3 amino acids: CAWSTLRTQYF. For the CDR3, the DNA is TGTGCCTGGAGTACCCTTAGGACCCAGTACTTC.

The J gene is TRBJ2-4, the V gene TRBV4-1, with TRBD1 as a possible D gene (5 bases). Trimming removed 4 bases at V and 6 bases at J, with 16 bases between. Germline V gene data show CDR1 as MGHRA and CDR2 as YSYEKL. This CDR3 spans 15 amino acids. The CDR3 is CASSPVRQGRNIQYF. CDR3 nucleotide sequence: TGCGCCAGCAGCCCTGTTAGGCAGGGAAGAAACATTCAGTACTTC.

The CDR3 here is CASSPLRGATEAFF. The CDR3 DNA sequence: TGTGCCAGCAGCCCCCTCAGGGGAGCCACTGAAGCTTTCTTT. This chain joins TRBV9 and TRBJ1-1; weak D call: TRBD1 (6 bases). Germline CDR1 SGDLS, CDR2 YYNGEE. The CDR3 sequence is 14 residues long. The ends were cut back, 4 bases at V and 4 bases at J, with 14 bases in the middle. Together with reference TRBV9 and TRBJ1-1, the CDR3 gives the full variable domain: DSGVTQTPKHLITATGQRVTLRCSPRSGDLSVYWYQQSLDQGLQFLIQYYNGEERAKGNILERFSAQQFPDLHSELNLSSLELGDSALYFCASSPLRGATEAFFGQGTRLTVV.

The genes are TRBV30 and TRBJ2-7; D may correspond to TRBD1 or TRBD2 (5 bases each). The CDR3 runs to 13 residues. Germline assignment: CDR1 GTSNPN and CDR2 SVGIG (reference sequence). The V gene lost 0 bases and the J gene lost 2 bases, with 8 bases spanning the gap. The CDR3 loop reads CAWSVLGAYEQYF. For the CDR3, the DNA is TGTGCCTGGAGTGTACTGGGGGCCTACGAGCAGTACTTC.

V gene TRBV4-3 combines with J gene TRBJ2-7; TRBD2 aligns across 8 bases. Germline values: CDR1 LGHNA, CDR2 YSLEER. V lost 0 bases and J lost 6; bases outside the gene matches: 7. The CDR3 runs 15 residues. The CDR3 nucleotides read TGCGCCAGCAGCCAAGATATAGCGGGGCCCACCGAGCAGTACTTC. It is translated as CASSQDIAGPTEQYF.

This clone was found a few times. The V and J genes are TRBV5-6 and TRBJ2-5, with D perhaps matching TRBD1 (5 bases). Deletions cut 1 base from V and 3 bases from J, with 16 bases between. CDR3 size: 16 residues. Per germline, CDR1 SGHDT and CDR2 YYEEEE. The DNA for the CDR3 is TGTGCCAGCAGCTTGCCCCTACTCGACAGAAAAGAGACCCAGTACTTC. Amino acids: CASSLPLLDRKETQYF.

In this sample, this clone turned up once. This chain connects TRBV4-1 to TRBJ2-1, with D maybe TRBD1 (6 bases). The CDR3 is 15 amino acids. Trimming left V 4 bases short and J 0 bases short, with 10 bases between. Germline V lookup: CDR1 MGHRA, CDR2 YSYEKL. This CDR3 is CASSRLDSSYNEQFF. DNA of the CDR3: TGCGCCAGCAGCCGGCTGGACAGCTCCTACAATGAGCAGTTCTTC.

The chain recombines TRBV29-1 with TRBJ1-1, with 8 nucleotides matching TRBD1. V gave up 2 bases and J gave up 3 bases; unmatched junction bases: 5. Germline CDR1 SQVTM, CDR2 ANQGSEA. This CDR3 spans 14 amino acids. CDR3 in DNA: TGCAGCGTTGAAATAACAGGGGGAGACACTGAAGCTTTCTTT. As protein: CSVEITGGDTEAFF.

The CDR3 protein is CASRAPDHNSPLHF. CDR3 nucleotide sequence: TGTGCCAGCAGAGCCCCGGACCATAATTCACCCCTCCACTTT. The gene calls are TRBV27 and TRBJ1-6; D gene unclear. The germline V and J ends were trimmed by 6 bases and 5 bases, with 11 bases remaining between them. Germline V CDR1 and CDR2: MNHEY, SMNVEV (reference sequence). CDR3 length: 14 amino acids.

Ten or more counts support this clone. The V gene is TRBV7-2, the J gene TRBJ1-1; D unresolved. Germline loops: CDR1 SGHTA, CDR2 FQGNSA. Between the trimmed V and J ends, which lost 4 bases and 3 bases, there was a span of 9 bases. CDR3 size: 13 residues. CDR3 loop: CASSSQLYTEAFF. CDR3 sequence (DNA): TGTGCCAGCAGCTCCCAGTTGTACACTGAAGCTTTCTTT.

The sample holds a few counts of this clone. The rearrangement uses TRBV5-4 and TRBJ2-7; D is possibly TRBD1 or TRBD2 (5 bases each). This CDR3 is built from 14 residues. Germline lookup yields CDR1 SGHNT and CDR2 YYREEE (reference sequence). The V and J ends lost 7 bases and 8 bases respectively, with 22 bases between them. CDR3 sequence (DNA): TGTGCCAGCGGTTCTGGGGAGTATGAGGACAAGCAGTACTTC. Translated, it gives CASGSGEYEDKQYF.

This clone has a handful of counts. The chain recombines TRBV10-3 with TRBJ2-3; the match to TRBD1 covers 8 bases. With 4 bases clipped from V and 4 bases from J, the junction kept 10 bases outside the gene matches. The CDR3 contains 16 residues. Germline V gives CDR1 ENHRY, CDR2 SYGVKD. CDR3 coding DNA: TGTGCCATCAGTGGAGTGGCAGGGGGCCTTCCAGATACGCAGTATTTT. Translation: CAISGVAGGLPDTQYF.

The chain has TRBV27 and TRBJ2-7, with 7 bases that match TRBD2. The CDR3 loop spans 16 amino acids. CDR1 is MNHEY, CDR2 SMNVEV, per germline (reference sequence). V was pared by 10 bases and J by 1 base, with 16 bases of the junction left unmatched. The CDR3 DNA reads TGTGCCACCCAGGCCCACCTGGGAGGGGTATCCTACGAGCAGTACTTC. Residues: CATQAHLGGVSYEQYF.

In regard to this clone: The sample holds other DNA sequences that translate to the same CDR3. The V call is TRBV4-2, the J call TRBJ2-3, with D unclear. Germline CDR1 reads LGHNA; CDR2 reads YNFKEQ. The CDR3 totals 14 residues. Trimming shortened V by 0 bases and J by 2 bases, and 6 bases separated the two germline ends. CDR3 DNA sequence: TGTGCCAGCAGCCAAGACCTTGCCACAGATACGCAGTATTTT. This codes for CASSQDLATDTQYF.

This clone occurred once. The rearrangement uses TRBV6-5 and TRBJ1-5; the D is unclear. Trimming left V 0 bases short and J 0 bases short, with 6 bases between. Germline CDR1 reads MNHEY; CDR2 reads SVGAGI. The CDR3 contains 15 residues. CDR3 protein: CASSYSPGSNQPQHF. CDR3 nucleotide sequence: TGTGCCAGCAGTTACTCGCCCGGTAGCAATCAGCCCCAGCATTTT.

In this sample, this clone turned up a few times. V usage is TRBV29-1 and J usage is TRBJ2-1; the D call may be TRBD1 or TRBD2 (5 bases each). The CDR3 extends over 15 amino acids. CDR1 and CDR2 (germline): SQVTM, ANQGSEA. Trimming stripped 3 bases from V and 4 bases from J, with 16 bases between. This chain's CDR3 is CSVEGEGTAYNEQFF. DNA of the CDR3: TGCAGCGTTGAGGGGGAAGGGACGGCTTACAATGAGCAGTTCTTC.